This is a list of T cell receptor beta chains from one sample in a study of PD-1 blockade in classical Hodgkin lymphoma. The assay was immunoSEQ multiplex PCR, and TCRdb's table has in-frame clones only and misses some. The table lists just under 100,000 clones, 75% to 90% of them singletons, with 9% to 15% in the top ten. Sequenced material: peripheral blood mononuclear cells (PBMCs), taken at baseline. Receptor source: a human donor with classical Hodgkin lymphoma. The CDR3 runs from the conserved cysteine through the conserved F or W. The D gene is left open where the match is weak. Some rows mark clone size as missing; the rest say once, few, many or name a class of expanded clone.

>NA|TRBV2|TRBJ1-2|14|TRBD1
TGTGCCAGCAGTGGGGGACAGGGGTACTATGGCTACACCTTC
CASSGGQGYYGYTF
>NA|TRBV5-1|TRBJ2-7|12|NA
TGCGCCAGCAGCTTGGGTCTAGCCGAGCAGTACTTC
CASSLGLAEQYF
>few|TRBV6-1|TRBJ2-1|13|TRBD1
TGTGCCAGCAGGGGGACAGTATACAATGAGCAGTTCTTC
CASRGTVYNEQFF
>few|TRBV30|TRBJ1-1|12|NA
TGTGCCTGGAGTCAGGAAAACACTGAAGCTTTCTTT
CAWSQENTEAFF
>NA|TRBV5-4|TRBJ2-1|13|TRBD1
TGTGCCAGCAGCCGTCCAGACAGGGGTGAGCAGTTCTTC
CASSRPDRGEQFF
>NA|TRBV28|TRBJ2-7|16|TRBD2
TGTGCCAGCAGTTTATTCCGGGCTAGCGGGAGGTACGAGCAGTACTTC
CASSLFRASGRYEQYF
>few|TRBV10-3|TRBJ1-1|16|NA
TGTGCCATCAGTGTCCAACCGGGACCGAGGAACACTGAAGCTTTCTTT
CAISVQPGPRNTEAFF
>few|TRBV19|TRBJ2-7|16|TRBD1
TGTGCCAGTAGTATGAAAAACCGGGACAGGGCCTACGAGCAGTACTTC
CASSMKNRDRAYEQYF
>NA|TRBV6-5|TRBJ2-7|13|TRBD2
TGTGCCAGCAGTTCGACCGGGGGGTACGAGCAGTACTTC
CASSSTGGYEQYF
>NA|TRBV28|TRBJ2-7|18|TRBD2
TGTGCCAGCACTGTGGGACTAGCGGGTATCTCCCTACCCTACGAGCAGTACTTC
CASTVGLAGISLPYEQYF
>NA|TRBV27|TRBJ2-2|16|NA
TGTGCCAGCAGTTTAACGGCGGTCGCGAACACCGGGGAGCTGTTTTTT
CASSLTAVANTGELFF
>NA|TRBV4-2|TRBJ1-1|14|NA
TGTGCCAGCAGCCAGGACACCTGGAACACTGAAGCTTTCTTT
CASSQDTWNTEAFF
>NA|TRBV15|TRBJ2-1|15|NA
TGTGCCACCAGCAGAGAGCGCGCAGCCGGCAGTGAGCAGTTCTTC
CATSRERAAGSEQFF
>NA|TRBV5-1|TRBJ2-3|15|TRBD2
TGCGCCAGCAGCTTGGCTAGCGGGAGCACAGATACGCAGTATTTT
CASSLASGSTDTQYF
>NA|TRBV29-1|TRBJ2-3|13|NA
TGCAGCGCCCAAGCGGACCCCACAGATACGCAGTATTTT
CSAQADPTDTQYF
>NA|TRBV19|TRBJ1-1|13|TRBD1
TGTGCCAGTAGACAGGGGAAGGGAGGTGAAGCTTTCTTT
CASRQGKGGEAFF
>once|TRBV2|TRBJ2-7|13|NA
TGTGCCAGCAGTGTCGACAGGTCAGGCGAGCAGTACTTC
CASSVDRSGEQYF
>NA|TRBV27|TRBJ1-2|15|NA
TGTGCCAGCAGTCTCAACGTTGGACAGACGGATGGCTACACCTTC
CASSLNVGQTDGYTF
>NA|TRBV21-1|TRBJ1-1|14|NA
TGTGCCAGCAGCCGCCGGGACAGGGGACGGGAAGCTTTCTTT
CASSRRDRGREAFF
>NA|TRBV7-3|TRBJ1-2|13|TRBD1
TGTGCCAGCAGCCAGCGACAGGGGGATGGCTACACCTTC
CASSQRQGDGYTF
>NA|TRBV27|TRBJ2-1|17|TRBD2
TGTGCCAGCAGTCCTGGACTAGATGCAGGGACCTACAATGAGCAGTTCTTC
CASSPGLDAGTYNEQFF
>NA|TRBV2|TRBJ2-7|14|TRBD1
TGTGCCAGCACCGCCGGGACAGGGGTCTACGAGCAGTACTTC
CASTAGTGVYEQYF
>NA|TRBV27|TRBJ2-7|13|NA
TGTGCCAGCAGTTCCAGGGGGGCCTACGAGCAGTACTTC
CASSSRGAYEQYF
>NA|TRBV11-2|TRBJ2-1|16|NA
TGTGCCAGCAGCTCGCGACTGGTCAGCTCCTACAATGAGCAGTTCTTC
CASSSRLVSSYNEQFF
>NA|TRBV7-8|TRBJ2-7|15|TRBD2
TGTGCCAGCAGCCCGGGACTAGCGGGAGAGCACGAGCAGTACTTC
CASSPGLAGEHEQYF
>once|TRBV9|TRBJ2-3|14|NA
TGTGCCAGCAGCGTAGGCCCCAGTCCAGATACGCAGTATTTT
CASSVGPSPDTQYF
>NA|TRBV14|TRBJ1-2|14|NA
TGTGCCAGCAGCCAATATCCGGATCTTGGGGGCTACACCTTC
CASSQYPDLGGYTF
>NA|TRBV19|TRBJ2-5|13|TRBD2
TGTGCCACGCGGACTAGCGGGAAAGAGACCCAGTACTTC
CATRTSGKETQYF
>once|TRBV19|TRBJ1-1|15|NA
TGTGCCAGTAGTATTTATAAGAAGTTGAACACTGAAGCTTTCTTT
CASSIYKKLNTEAFF
>NA|TRBV5-1|TRBJ2-7|14|TRBD2
TGCGCCAGCAGCTTGGTAGCGGGTACCTACGAGCAGTACTTC
CASSLVAGTYEQYF
>NA|TRBV18|TRBJ2-7|15|NA
TGTGCCAGCTCACCGTCGGGATCTCATACCTACGAGCAGTACTTC
CASSPSGSHTYEQYF
>few|TRBV5-6|TRBJ1-4|15|NA
TGTGCCAGCAGCTTGGTTGGCAGAACTAATGAAAAACTGTTTTTT
CASSLVGRTNEKLFF
>NA|TRBV28|TRBJ2-1|14|NA
TGTGCCAGCAGTTCGTGGAAAGTCGTTAATGAGCAGTTCTTC
CASSSWKVVNEQFF
>NA|TRBV21-1|TRBJ2-3|17|NA
TGTGCCAGCAGCGACCGACTAGCGGGAGAACCCACAGATACGCAGTATTTT
CASSDRLAGEPTDTQYF
>few|TRBV14|TRBJ1-1|11|NA
TGTGCCAGCAGCCAAGAAGGCGAAGCTTTCTTT
CASSQEGEAFF
>NA|TRBV2|TRBJ1-1|13|NA
TGTGCCCCCCGGCGGCCGGGAGGCACTGAAGCTTTCTTT
CAPRRPGGTEAFF
>NA|TRBV5-1|TRBJ2-3|13|NA
TGCGCCAGCAGCTCAACGAGTAGCGGCCAATGGGATTTT
CASSSTSSGQWDF
>NA|TRBV2|TRBJ2-1|14|TRBD1
TGTGCCAGCAGGACGGGACAGGGATCGGATGAGCAGTTCTTC
CASRTGQGSDEQFF
>NA|TRBV7-8|TRBJ1-5|16|NA
TGTGCCAGCAGCTTATCGGGGGCAATTAGCAATCAGCCCCAGCATTTT
CASSLSGAISNQPQHF
>NA|TRBV30|TRBJ1-3|15|NA
TGTGCCTGGAGTCCAGGGAGTTTCTCTGGAAACACCATATATTTT
CAWSPGSFSGNTIYF
>NA|TRBV6-5|TRBJ2-1|14|NA
TGTGCCAGCAGTTATCTTGCGGGATGGCATGAGCAGTTCTTC
CASSYLAGWHEQFF
>NA|TRBV18|TRBJ1-3|17|NA
TGTGCCAGCTCACCTGTAGGGGGTCGAGGCTCTGGAAACACCATATATTTT
CASSPVGGRGSGNTIYF
>NA|TRBV5-1|TRBJ2-5|16|TRBD2
TGCGCCAGCAGCGGGACGGGGGGTCTTACGGGAGAGACCCAGTACTTC
CASSGTGGLTGETQYF
>NA|TRBV11-2|TRBJ2-7|15|NA
TGTGCCAGCAGCCAAGATATCGGCAGGGGCTACGAGCAGTACTTC
CASSQDIGRGYEQYF
>NA|TRBV28|TRBJ2-3|18|TRBD1
TGTGCCAGCAGTCCGTACGGGACAGGGGGCGTTGGGACAGATACGCAGTATTTT
CASSPYGTGGVGTDTQYF
>NA|TRBV7-6|TRBJ2-1|18|NA
TGTGCCAGCAGCTTAGCGGGGTACTCCCCGAGCTCCTACAATGAGCAGTTCTTC
CASSLAGYSPSSYNEQFF
>NA|TRBV18|TRBJ2-5|15|NA
TGTGCCAGCTCACCACCGGGTGCCCTGAAAGAGACCCAGTACTTC
CASSPPGALKETQYF
>NA|TRBV6-5|TRBJ2-7|16|NA
TGTGCCAGCAGTTACTCGTGGGGGTTAGGAATCTACGAGCAGTACTTC
CASSYSWGLGIYEQYF
>NA|TRBV11-1|TRBJ1-2|14|NA
TGTGCCAGCAGCCCGCAACAGGGTCGCTATGGCTACACCTTC
CASSPQQGRYGYTF